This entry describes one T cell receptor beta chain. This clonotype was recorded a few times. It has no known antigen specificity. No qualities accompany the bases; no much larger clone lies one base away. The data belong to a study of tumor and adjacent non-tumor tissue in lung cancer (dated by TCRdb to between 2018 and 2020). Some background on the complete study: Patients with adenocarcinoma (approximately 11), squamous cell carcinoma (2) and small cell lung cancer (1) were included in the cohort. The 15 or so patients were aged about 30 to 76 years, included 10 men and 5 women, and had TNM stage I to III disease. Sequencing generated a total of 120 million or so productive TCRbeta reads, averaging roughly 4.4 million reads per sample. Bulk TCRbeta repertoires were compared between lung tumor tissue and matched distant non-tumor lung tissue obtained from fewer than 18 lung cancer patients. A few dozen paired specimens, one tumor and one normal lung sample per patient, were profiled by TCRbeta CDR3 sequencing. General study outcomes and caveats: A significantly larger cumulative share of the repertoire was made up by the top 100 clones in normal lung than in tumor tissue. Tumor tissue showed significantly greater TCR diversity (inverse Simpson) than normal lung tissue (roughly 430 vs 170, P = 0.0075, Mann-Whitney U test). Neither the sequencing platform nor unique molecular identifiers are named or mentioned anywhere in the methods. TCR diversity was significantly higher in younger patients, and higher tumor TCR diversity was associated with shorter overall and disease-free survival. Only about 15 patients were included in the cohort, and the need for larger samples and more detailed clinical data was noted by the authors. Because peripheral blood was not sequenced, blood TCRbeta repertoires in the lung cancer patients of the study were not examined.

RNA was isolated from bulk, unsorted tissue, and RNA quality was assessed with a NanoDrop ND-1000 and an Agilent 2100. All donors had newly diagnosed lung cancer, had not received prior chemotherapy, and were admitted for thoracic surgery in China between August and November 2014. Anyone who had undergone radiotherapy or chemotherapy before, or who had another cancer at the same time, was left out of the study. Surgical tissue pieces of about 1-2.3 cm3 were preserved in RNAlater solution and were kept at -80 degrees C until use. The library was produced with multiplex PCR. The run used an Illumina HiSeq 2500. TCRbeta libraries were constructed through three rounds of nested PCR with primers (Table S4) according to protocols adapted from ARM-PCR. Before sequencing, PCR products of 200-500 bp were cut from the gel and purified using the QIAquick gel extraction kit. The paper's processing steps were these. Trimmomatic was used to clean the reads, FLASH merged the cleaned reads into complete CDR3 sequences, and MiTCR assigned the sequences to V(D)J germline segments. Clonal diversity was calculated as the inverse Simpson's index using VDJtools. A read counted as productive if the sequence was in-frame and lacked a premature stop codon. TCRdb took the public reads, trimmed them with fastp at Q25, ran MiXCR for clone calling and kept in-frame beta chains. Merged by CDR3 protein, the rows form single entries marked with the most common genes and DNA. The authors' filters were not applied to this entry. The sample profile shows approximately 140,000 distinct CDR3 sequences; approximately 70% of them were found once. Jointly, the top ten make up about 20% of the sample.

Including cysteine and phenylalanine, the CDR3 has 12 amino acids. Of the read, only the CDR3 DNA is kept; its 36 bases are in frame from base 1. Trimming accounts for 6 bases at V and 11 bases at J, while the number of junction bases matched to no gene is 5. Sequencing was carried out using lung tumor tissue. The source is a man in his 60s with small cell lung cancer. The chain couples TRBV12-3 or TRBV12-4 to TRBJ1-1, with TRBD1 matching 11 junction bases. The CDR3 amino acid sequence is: CASRGQGGRAFF. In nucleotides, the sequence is TGTGCCAGCAGGGGACAGGGGGGACGCGCTTTCTTT.